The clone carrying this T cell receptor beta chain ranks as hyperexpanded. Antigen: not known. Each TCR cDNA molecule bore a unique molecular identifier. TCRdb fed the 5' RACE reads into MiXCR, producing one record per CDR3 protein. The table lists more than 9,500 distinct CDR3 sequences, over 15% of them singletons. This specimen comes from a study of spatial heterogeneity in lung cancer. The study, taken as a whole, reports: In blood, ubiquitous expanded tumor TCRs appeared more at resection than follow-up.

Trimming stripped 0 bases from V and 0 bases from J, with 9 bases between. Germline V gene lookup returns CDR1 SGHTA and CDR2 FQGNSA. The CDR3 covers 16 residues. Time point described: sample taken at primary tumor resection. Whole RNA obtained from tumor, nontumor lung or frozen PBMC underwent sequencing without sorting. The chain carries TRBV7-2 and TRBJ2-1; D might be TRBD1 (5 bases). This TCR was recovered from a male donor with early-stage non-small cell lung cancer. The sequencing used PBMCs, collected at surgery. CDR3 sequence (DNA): TGTGCCAGCAGCTTAGCTGCCGACAGCTCCTACAATGAGCAGTTCTTC. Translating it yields CASSLAADSSYNEQFF. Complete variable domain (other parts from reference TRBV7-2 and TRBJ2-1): GAGVSQSPSNKVTEKGKDVELRCDPISGHTALYWYRQSLGQGLEFLIYFQGNSAPDKSGLPSDRFSAERTGGSVSTLTIQRTQQEDSAVYLCASSLAADSSYNEQFFGPGTRLTVL.